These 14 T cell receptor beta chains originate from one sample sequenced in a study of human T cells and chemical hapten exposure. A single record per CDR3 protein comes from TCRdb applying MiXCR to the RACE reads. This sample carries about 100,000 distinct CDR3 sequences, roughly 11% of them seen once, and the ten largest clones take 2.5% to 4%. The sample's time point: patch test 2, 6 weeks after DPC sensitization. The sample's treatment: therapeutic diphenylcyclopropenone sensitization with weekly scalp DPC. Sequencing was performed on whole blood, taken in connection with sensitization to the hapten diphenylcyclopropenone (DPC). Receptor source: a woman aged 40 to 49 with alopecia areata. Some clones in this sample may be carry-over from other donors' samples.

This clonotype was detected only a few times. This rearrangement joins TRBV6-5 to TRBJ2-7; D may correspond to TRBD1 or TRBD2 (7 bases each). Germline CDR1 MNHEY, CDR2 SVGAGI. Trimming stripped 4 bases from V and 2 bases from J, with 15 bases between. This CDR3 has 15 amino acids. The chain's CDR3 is CASSSVAGGAYEQYF. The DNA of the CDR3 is TGTGCCAGCAGTTCCGTGGCAGGGGGGGCCTACGAGCAGTACTTC.

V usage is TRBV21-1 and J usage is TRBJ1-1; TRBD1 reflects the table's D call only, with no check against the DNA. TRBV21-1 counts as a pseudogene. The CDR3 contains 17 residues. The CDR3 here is CASSKLPGPTANTEAFF. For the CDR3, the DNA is TGTGCCAGCAGCAAACTCCCCGGACCGACAGCGAACACTGAAGCTTTCTTT.

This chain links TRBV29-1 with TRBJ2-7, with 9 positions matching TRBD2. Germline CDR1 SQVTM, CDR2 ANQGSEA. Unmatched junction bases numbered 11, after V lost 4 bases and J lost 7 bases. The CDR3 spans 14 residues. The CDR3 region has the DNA TGCAGCGTTGTTCTGGGACTAGCCTCATGGGAGCAGTACTTC. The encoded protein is CSVVLGLASWEQYF.

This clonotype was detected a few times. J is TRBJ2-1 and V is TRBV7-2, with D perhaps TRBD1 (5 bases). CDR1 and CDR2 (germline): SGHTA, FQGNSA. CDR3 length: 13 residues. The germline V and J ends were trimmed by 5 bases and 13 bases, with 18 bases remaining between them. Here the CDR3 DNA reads TGTGCCAGCAGCCCAAGCCAGGGCCCGTTACAGTTCTTC. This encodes CASSPSQGPLQFF.

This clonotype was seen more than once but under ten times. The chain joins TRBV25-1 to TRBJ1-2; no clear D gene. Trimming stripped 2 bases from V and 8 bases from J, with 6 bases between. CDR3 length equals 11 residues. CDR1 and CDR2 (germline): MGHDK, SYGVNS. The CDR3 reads CASSEALGYTF. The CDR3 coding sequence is TGTGCCAGCAGTGAAGCCCTCGGCTACACCTTC.

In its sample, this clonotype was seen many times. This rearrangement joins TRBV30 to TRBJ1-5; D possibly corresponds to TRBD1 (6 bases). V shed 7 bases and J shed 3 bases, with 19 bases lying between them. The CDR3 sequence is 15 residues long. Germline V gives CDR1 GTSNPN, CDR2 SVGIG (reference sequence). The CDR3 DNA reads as TGTGCCTCTACAGGGATCGGGATCAACAATCAGCCCCAGCATTTT. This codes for CASTGIGINNQPQHF. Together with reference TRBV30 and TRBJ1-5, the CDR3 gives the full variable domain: SQTIHQWPATLVQPVGSPLSLECTVEGTSNPNLYWYRQAAGRGLQLLFYSVGIGQISSEVPQNLSASRPQDRQFILSSKKLLLSDSGFYLCASTGIGINNQPQHFGDGTRLSIL.

The CDR3 sequence is CASSNRDRSYSNQPQHF. CDR3 nucleotide sequence: TGTGCCAGTAGCAACCGGGACAGAAGCTATAGCAATCAGCCCCAGCATTTT. V gene TRBV19 combines with J gene TRBJ1-5; 7 bases map to TRBD1. Germline loops: CDR1 LNHDA, CDR2 SQIVND (reference sequence). J lost 0 bases, V lost 6 bases, and 11 bases had no gene match. This CDR3 is 17 amino acids long.

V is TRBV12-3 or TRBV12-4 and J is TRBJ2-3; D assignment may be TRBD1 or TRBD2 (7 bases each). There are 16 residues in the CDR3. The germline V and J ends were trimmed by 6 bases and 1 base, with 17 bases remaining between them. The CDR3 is CASSPRGAGGTDTQYF. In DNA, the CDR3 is TGTGCCAGCAGCCCCAGGGGGGCGGGGGGCACAGATACGCAGTATTTT.

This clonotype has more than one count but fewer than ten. The CDR3 nucleotides are TGTGCCAGCAGCCCGAGAACTACCAGAAGCACAGATACGCAGTATTTT. Translated, it gives CASSPRTTRSTDTQYF. This rearrangement joins TRBV28 to TRBJ2-3; no definite D call. The V end lost 6 bases, the J end lost 0 bases, and 16 bases lay between the germline ends. This CDR3 has 16 amino acids. The germline CDR1 and CDR2 sequences are MDHEN and SYDVKM.

Written as DNA, the CDR3 is TGTGCCAGCTCACCCCCCCAGGGCGTCAGCTCCTACAATGAGCAGTTCTTC. It codes for CASSPPQGVSSYNEQFF. This rearrangement joins TRBV18 to TRBJ2-1, with D perhaps TRBD1 (5 bases). Deletions cut 3 bases from V and 0 bases from J, with 15 bases between. Looked up from germline, CDR1 is KGHSH and CDR2 is LQKENI. This CDR3 is built from 17 residues. Full variable domain (rest looked up from reference TRBV18 and TRBJ2-1): NAGVMQNPRHLVRRRGQEARLRCSPMKGHSHVYWYRQLPEEGLKFMVYLQKENIIDESGMPKERFSAEFPKEGPSILRIQQVVRGDSAAYFCASSPPQGVSSYNEQFFGPGTRLTVL.

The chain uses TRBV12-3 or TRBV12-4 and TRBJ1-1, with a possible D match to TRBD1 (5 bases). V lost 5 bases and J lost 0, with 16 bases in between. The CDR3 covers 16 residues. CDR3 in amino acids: CASSPPLRVVNTEAFF. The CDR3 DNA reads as TGTGCCAGCAGTCCCCCTCTCAGGGTTGTGAACACTGAAGCTTTCTTT.

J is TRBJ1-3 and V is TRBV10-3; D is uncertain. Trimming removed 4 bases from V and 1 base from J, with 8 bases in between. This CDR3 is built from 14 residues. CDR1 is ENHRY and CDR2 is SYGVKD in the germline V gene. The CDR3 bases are TGTGCCATCAGTGGGTTCGGGTCTGGAAACACCATATATTTT. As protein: CAISGFGSGNTIYF.

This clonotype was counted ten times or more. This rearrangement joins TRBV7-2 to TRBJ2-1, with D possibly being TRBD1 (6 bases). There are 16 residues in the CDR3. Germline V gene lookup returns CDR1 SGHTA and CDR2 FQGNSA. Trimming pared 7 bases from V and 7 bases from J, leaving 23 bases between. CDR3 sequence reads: CASTPNRGFRLNEQFF. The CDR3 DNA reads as TGTGCCAGCACCCCGAATAGGGGGTTCCGCTTAAATGAGCAGTTCTTC. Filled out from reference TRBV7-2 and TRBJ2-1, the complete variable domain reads GAGVSQSPSNKVTEKGKDVELRCDPISGHTALYWYRQSLGQGLEFLIYFQGNSAPDKSGLPSDRFSAERTGGSVSTLTIQRTQQEDSAVYLCASTPNRGFRLNEQFFGPGTRLTVL.

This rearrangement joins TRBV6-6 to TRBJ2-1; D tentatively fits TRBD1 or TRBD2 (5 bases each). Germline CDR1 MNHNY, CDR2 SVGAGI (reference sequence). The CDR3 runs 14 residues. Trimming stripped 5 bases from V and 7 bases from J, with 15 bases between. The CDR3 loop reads CASSPRGRGNEQFF. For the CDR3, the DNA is TGTGCCAGCAGTCCCCGGGGCCGGGGTAATGAGCAGTTCTTC.